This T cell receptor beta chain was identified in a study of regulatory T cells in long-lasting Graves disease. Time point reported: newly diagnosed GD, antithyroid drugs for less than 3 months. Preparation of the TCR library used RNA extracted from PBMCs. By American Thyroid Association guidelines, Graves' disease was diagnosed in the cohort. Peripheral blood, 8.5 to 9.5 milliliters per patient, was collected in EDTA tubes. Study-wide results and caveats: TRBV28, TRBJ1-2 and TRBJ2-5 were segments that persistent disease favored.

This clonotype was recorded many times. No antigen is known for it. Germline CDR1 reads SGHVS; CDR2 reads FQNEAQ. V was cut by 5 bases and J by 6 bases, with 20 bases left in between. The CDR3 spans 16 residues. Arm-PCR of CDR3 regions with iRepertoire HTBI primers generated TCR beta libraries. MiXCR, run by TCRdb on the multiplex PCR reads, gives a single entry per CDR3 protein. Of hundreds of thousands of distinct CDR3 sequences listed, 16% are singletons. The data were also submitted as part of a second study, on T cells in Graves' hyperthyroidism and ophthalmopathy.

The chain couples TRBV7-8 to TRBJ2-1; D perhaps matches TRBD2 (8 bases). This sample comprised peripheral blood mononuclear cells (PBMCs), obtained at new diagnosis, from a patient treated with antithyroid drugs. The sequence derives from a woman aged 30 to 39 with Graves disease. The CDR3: CASSPSGTRGLNEQFF. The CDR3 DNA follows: TGTGCCAGCAGCCCGTCCGGGACTAGGGGGCTCAATGAGCAGTTCTTC. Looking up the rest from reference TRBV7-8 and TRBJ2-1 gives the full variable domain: GAGVSQSPRYKVAKRGQDVALRCDPISGHVSLFWYQQALGQGPEFLTYFQNEAQLDKSGLPSDRFFAERPEGSVSTLKIQRTQQEDSAVYLCASSPSGTRGLNEQFFGPGTRLTVL.